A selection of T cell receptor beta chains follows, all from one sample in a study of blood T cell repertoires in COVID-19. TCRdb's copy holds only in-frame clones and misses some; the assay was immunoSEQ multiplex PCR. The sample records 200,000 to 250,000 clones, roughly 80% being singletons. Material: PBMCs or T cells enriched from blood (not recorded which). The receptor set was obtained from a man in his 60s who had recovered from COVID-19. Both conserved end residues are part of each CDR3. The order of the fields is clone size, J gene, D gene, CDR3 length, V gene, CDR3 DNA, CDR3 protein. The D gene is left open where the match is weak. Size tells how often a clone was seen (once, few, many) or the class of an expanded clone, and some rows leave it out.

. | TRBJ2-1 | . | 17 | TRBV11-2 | TGTGCCAGCACCCTAGATCCCGGCGGAGGGCCATACAATGAGCAGTTCTTC | CASTLDPGGGPYNEQFF
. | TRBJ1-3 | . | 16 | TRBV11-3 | TGTGCCAGCAGCCAGACTTGGGGAGGCTCTGGAAACACCATATATTTT | CASSQTWGGSGNTIYF
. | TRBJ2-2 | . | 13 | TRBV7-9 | TGTGCCAGCAGCCCGGGGGTAGCCGGGGAGCTGTTTTTT | CASSPGVAGELFF
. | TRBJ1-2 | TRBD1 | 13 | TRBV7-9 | TGTGCCAGCAGCCCCCGGACAGGGACGGGCTACACCTTC | CASSPRTGTGYTF
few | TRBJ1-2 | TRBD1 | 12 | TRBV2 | TGTGCCAGCAGGGGACAGACCTTTGGCTACACCTTC | CASRGQTFGYTF
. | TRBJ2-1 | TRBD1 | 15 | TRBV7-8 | TGTGCCAGCAGCTTAAACCGACAGGGGGCCTTCGAGCAGTTCTTC | CASSLNRQGAFEQFF
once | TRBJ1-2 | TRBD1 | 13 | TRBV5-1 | TGCGCCAGCAGCTTGAACAGGGGAGATGGCTACACCTTC | CASSLNRGDGYTF
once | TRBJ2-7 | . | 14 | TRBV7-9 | TGTGCCAGCAGCTTAGGACAGGCGGACTACGAGCAGTACTTC | CASSLGQADYEQYF
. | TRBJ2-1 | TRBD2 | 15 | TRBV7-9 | TGTGCCAGCAGCTTGCTGATTAGCGGGGGTGGCGAGCAGTTCTTC | CASSLLISGGGEQFF
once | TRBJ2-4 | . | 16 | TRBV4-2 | TGTGCCAGCAGCCCGAGGACTCCGATGCAACAAAACATTCAGTACTTC | CASSPRTPMQQNIQYF
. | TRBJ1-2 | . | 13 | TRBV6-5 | TGTGCCAGCAGTTCGGTCGGTAACTATGGCTACACCTTC | CASSSVGNYGYTF
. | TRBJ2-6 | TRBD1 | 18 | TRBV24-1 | TGTGCCACCAGTGATTCCCGACAGGGCGGGTCTGGGGCCAACGTCCTGACTTTC | CATSDSRQGGSGANVLTF
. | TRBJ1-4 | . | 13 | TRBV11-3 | TGTGCCAGCAGCTTCAGGCGAGATGAAAAACTGTTTTTT | CASSFRRDEKLFF
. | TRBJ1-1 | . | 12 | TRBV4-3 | TGCGCCAGCAGCCAAGTCGGGGGGAAAGCTTTCTTT | CASSQVGGKAFF
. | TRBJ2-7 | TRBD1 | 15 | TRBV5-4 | TGTGCCAGCAGCACCCCCGGGACAGCTTTCTACGAGCAGTACTTC | CASSTPGTAFYEQYF
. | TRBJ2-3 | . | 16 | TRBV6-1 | TGTGCCAGCAGTGAAACTGGGCAGGGGAACACAGATACGCAGTATTTT | CASSETGQGNTDTQYF
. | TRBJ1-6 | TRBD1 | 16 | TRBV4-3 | TGCGCCAGCAGCCAAGACTTGGGGGACAGGGGGCCACCCCTCCACTTT | CASSQDLGDRGPPLHF
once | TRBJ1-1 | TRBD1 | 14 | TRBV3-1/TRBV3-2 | TGTGCCAGCAGCCCAAGGGACAGGGAGGCTGAAGCTTTCTTT | CASSPRDREAEAFF
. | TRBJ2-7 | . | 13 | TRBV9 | TGTGCCAGCAGCGTAGCGGGCAGGGGCGAGCAGTACTTC | CASSVAGRGEQYF
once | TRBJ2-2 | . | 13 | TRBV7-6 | TGTGCCAGCAGCCCCCGACAGGAAGGGGAGCTGTTTTTT | CASSPRQEGELFF
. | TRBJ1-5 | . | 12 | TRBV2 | TGTGCCAGCAGTGGGGAGCAACAGCCCCAGCATTTT | CASSGEQQPQHF
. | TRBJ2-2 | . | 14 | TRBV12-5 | TGTGCTAGTGGTCCACTAACCTATTCCGGGGAGCTGTTTTTT | CASGPLTYSGELFF
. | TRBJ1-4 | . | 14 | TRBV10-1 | TGCGCCAGCAGTGACCGGGGTACTAATGAAAAACTGTTTTTT | CASSDRGTNEKLFF
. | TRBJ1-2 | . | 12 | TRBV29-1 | TGCAGCGTTGAGGAGGGGTGGTCTGGCTACACCTTC | CSVEEGWSGYTF
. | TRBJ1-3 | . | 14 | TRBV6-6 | TGTGCCAGCAGTTACCCTTTTGAGGGAAACACCATATATTTT | CASSYPFEGNTIYF
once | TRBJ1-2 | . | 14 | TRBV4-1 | TGCGCCAGCAGCCAAGATGGCAGAGGCTATGGCTACACCTTC | CASSQDGRGYGYTF
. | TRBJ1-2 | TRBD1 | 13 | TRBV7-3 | TGTGCCAGCAGCCTAGACAGGGCCTATGGCTACACCTTC | CASSLDRAYGYTF
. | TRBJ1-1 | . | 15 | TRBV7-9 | TGTGCCAGCAGCTTAGGGGACACCTGGGGCACTGAAGCTTTCTTT | CASSLGDTWGTEAFF
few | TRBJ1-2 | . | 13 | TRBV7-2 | TGTGCCAGCAGCGGCCAGGGCGGATATGGCTACACCTTC | CASSGQGGYGYTF
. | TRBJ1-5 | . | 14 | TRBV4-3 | TGCGCCAGCAGCCAAGATGGAGGCAATCAGCCCCAGCATTTT | CASSQDGGNQPQHF
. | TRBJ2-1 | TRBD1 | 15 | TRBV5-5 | TGTGCCAGCAGCTTGGGGACAGGGGCACTCAATGAGCAGTTCTTC | CASSLGTGALNEQFF
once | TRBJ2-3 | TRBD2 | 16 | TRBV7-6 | TGTGCCAGCAGCTTAGCGGAGGCGGGGGGCACAGATACGCAGTATTTT | CASSLAEAGGTDTQYF
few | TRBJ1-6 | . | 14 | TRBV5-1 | TGCGCCAGCAGCTCGGAAGGAGAGGCGTCACCCCTCCACTTT | CASSSEGEASPLHF
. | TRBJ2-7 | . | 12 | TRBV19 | TGTGCCAGTAGCCCCGGGACTTGGGAGCAGTACTTC | CASSPGTWEQYF
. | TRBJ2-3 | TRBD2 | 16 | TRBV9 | TGTGCCAGCAGCGTAGCACTAGCGAAAGGCACAGATACGCAGTATTTT | CASSVALAKGTDTQYF
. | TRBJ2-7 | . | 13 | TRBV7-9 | TGTGCCAGCAGCTTAGCGGGGGGCTACGAGCAGTACTTC | CASSLAGGYEQYF
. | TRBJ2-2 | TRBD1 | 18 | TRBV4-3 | TGCGCCAGCAGCCAAGAACCACCGGGACAGGGTAGAACCGGGGAGCTGTTTTTT | CASSQEPPGQGRTGELFF
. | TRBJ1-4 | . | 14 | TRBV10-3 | TGTGCCATCAGTCCCCGTGGGGGCCGTGAAAAACTGTTTTTT | CAISPRGGREKLFF
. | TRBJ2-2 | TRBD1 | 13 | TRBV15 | TGTGCCACCAGCAGAGAAAGGGGGCGGGAGCTGTTTTTT | CATSRERGRELFF
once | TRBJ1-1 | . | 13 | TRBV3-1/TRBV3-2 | TGTGCCAGCAGCCATGCGGGGGGCACTGAAGCTTTCTTT | CASSHAGGTEAFF
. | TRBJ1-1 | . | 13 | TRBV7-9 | TGTGCCAGCAGCTTAAGGGGAGGCACTGAAGCTTTCTTT | CASSLRGGTEAFF